The present TCR beta chain was sequenced within a study of Graves' ophthalmopathy and Graves' hyperthyroidism. Looking at the study overall: At initial diagnosis, peripheral blood was obtained, and this preceded any treatment. Study conclusions and caveats: Most thyroid-expanded clonotypes exceeding 0.001 frequency were also found in blood.

Other autoimmune diseases, uncontrolled infections, pregnancy or lactation ruled patients out of participation. Worth noting for this clonotype: The antigen remains undetermined.

The V and J ends lost 6 bases and 0 bases, in that order; junction bases with no gene match: 4. The CDR3 extends over 14 amino acids. RNA served as the template for amplifying TCR beta CDR3 regions. Second-round multiplex PCR followed a first-round RT-PCR using HTBI primers. TCRdb called the multiplex PCR reads again in MiXCR, with one record for every CDR3 protein. The sample has about 210,000 distinct CDR3 sequences, less than 30% seen once; the top ten hold about 9.3%. The chain employs TRBV12-3 or TRBV12-4 and TRBJ2-7, with TRBD2 identical over 8 bases. This receptor was taken from a middle-aged man with Graves' ophthalmopathy. Specimen: peripheral blood. CDR3: CASSSGGGSYEQYF. DNA of the CDR3: TGTGCCAGCAGCTCCGGGGGGGGCTCCTACGAGCAGTACTTC.